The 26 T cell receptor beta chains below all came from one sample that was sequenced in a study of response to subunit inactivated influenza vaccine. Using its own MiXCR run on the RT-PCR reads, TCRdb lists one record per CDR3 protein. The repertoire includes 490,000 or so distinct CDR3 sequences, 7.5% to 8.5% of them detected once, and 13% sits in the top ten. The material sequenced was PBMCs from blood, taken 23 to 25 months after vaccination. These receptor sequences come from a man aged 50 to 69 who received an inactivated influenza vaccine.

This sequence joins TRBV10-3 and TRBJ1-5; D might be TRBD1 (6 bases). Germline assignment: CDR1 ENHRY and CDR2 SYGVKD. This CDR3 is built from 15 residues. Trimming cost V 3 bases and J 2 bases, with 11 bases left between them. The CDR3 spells CAISDSPGGNQPQHF. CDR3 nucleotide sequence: TGTGCCATCAGTGATTCGCCAGGGGGCAATCAGCCCCAGCATTTT.

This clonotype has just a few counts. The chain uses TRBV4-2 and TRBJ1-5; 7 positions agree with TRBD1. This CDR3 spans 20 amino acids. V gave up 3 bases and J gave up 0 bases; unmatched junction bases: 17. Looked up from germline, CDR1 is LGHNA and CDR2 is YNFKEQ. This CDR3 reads CASSHLLRGQGGISNQPQHF. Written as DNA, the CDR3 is TGTGCCAGCAGCCACCTTCTCAGAGGGCAGGGGGGAATTAGCAATCAGCCCCAGCATTTT.

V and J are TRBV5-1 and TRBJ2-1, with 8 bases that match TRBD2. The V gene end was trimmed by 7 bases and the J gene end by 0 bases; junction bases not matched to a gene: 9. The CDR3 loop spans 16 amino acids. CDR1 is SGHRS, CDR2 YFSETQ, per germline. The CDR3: CASAGGGRASYNEQFF. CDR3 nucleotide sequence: TGCGCCAGCGCGGGGGGTGGGCGGGCCTCCTACAATGAGCAGTTCTTC.

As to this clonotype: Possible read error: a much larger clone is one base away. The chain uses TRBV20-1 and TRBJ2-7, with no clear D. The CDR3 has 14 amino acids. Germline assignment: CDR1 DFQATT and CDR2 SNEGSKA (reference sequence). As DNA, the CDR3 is TGCAGTGCTAGAGATCAATCAAGCCTCTACGAGAAGTACTTC. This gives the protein CSARDQSSLYEKYF.

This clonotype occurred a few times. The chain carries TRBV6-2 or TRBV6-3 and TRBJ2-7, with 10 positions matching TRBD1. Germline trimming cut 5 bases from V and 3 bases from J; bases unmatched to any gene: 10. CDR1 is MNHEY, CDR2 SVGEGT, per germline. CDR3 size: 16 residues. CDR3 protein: CASSTIRDRGYYEQYF. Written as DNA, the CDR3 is TGTGCCAGCAGTACCATCCGGGACAGGGGTTACTACGAGCAGTACTTC.

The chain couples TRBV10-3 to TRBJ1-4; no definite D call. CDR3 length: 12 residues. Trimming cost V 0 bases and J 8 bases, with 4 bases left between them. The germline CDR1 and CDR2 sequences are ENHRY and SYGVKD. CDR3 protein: CAISESEEKLFF. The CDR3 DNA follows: TGTGCCATCAGTGAGTCAGAAGAAAAACTGTTTTTT.

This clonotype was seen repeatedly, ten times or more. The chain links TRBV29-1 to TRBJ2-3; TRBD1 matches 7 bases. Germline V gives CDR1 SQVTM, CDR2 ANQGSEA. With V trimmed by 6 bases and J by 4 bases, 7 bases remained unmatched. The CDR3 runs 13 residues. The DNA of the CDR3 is TGCAGCGTGGATACAGGGGAGCCAGATACGCAGTATTTT. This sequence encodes CSVDTGEPDTQYF.

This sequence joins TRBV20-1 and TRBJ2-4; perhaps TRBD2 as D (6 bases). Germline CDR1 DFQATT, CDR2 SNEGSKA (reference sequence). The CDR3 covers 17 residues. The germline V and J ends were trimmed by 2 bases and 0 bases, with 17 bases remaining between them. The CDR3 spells CSARKDTLGGAKNIQYF. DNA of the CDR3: TGCAGTGCTAGAAAGGACACCCTGGGGGGAGCCAAAAACATTCAGTACTTC.

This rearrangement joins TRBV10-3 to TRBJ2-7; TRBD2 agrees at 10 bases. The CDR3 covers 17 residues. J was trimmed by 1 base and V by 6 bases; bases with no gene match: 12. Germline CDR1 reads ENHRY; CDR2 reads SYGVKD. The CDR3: CAISLAGVSSGSYEQYF. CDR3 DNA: TGTGCCATCAGCCTAGCGGGAGTAAGTAGTGGGTCCTACGAGCAGTACTTC.

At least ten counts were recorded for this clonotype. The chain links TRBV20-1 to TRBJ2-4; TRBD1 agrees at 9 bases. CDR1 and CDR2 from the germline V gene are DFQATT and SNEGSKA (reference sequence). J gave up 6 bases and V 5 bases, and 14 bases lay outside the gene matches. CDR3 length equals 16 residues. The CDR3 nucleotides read TGCAGTGCTTTTTGGGGACAAGGGGGACAGGGAAACATTCAGTACTTC. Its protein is CSAFWGQGGQGNIQYF.

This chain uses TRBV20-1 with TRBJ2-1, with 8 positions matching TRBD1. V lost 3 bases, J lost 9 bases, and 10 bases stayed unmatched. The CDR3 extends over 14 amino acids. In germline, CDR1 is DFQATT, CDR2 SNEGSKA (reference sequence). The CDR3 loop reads CSASRTGRRSEQFF. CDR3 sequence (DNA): TGCAGTGCTAGTAGGACAGGGAGGAGGAGTGAGCAGTTCTTC.

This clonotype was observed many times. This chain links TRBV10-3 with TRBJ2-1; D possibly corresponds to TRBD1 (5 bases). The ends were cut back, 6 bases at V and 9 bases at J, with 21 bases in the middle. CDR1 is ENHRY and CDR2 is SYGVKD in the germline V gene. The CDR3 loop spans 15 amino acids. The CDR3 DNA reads TGTGCCATCAGCGACAGTGGCGCGACTCCAAGTGAGCAGTTCTTC. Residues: CAISDSGATPSEQFF.

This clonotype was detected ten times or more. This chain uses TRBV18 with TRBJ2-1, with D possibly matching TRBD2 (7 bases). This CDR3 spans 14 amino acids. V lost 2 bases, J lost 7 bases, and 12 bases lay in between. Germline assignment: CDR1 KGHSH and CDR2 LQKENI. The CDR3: CASSPGGGRNEQFF. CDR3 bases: TGTGCCAGCTCACCAGGGGGGGGCAGGAATGAGCAGTTCTTC.

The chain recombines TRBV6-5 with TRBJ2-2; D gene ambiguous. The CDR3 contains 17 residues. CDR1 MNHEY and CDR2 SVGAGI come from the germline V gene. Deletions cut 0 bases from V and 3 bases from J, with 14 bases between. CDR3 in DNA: TGTGCCAGCAGTTACTCGACCCGCACCGGAGACACCGGGGAGCTGTTTTTT. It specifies CASSYSTRTGDTGELFF.

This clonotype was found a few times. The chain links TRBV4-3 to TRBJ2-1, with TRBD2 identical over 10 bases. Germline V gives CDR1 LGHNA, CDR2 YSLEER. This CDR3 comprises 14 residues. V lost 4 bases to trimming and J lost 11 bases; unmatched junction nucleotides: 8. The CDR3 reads CASSPSSGSLKQFF. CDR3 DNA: TGCGCCAGCAGCCCCTCTAGCGGGAGTTTAAAGCAGTTCTTC.

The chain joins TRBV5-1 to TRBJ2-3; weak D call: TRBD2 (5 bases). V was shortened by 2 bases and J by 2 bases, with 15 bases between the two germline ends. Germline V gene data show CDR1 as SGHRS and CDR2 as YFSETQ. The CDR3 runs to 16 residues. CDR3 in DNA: TGCGCCAGCAGCTTACCCACGGGGATCTACACAGATACGCAGTATTTT. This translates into CASSLPTGIYTDTQYF. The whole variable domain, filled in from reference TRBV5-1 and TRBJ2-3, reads KAGVTQTPRYLIKTRGQQVTLSCSPISGHRSVSWYQQTPGQGLQFLFEYFSETQRNKGNFPGRFSGRQFSNSRSEMNVSTLELGDSALYLCASSLPTGIYTDTQYFGPGTRLTVL.

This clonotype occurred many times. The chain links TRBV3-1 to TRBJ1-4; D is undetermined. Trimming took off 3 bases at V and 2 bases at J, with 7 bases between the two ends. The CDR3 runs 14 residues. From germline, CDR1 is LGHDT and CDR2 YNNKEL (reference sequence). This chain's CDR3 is CASSQGSTNEKLFF. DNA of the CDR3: TGTGCCAGCAGCCAGGGGTCGACTAATGAAAAACTGTTTTTT.

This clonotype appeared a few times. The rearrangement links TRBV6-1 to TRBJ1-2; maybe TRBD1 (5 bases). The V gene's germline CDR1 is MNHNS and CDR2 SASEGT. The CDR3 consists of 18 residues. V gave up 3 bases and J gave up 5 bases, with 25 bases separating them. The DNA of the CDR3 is TGTGCCAGCAGTGAGACTCTGGGGGAAGGGGAAGAACTATATGGCTACACCTTC. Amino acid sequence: CASSETLGEGEELYGYTF.

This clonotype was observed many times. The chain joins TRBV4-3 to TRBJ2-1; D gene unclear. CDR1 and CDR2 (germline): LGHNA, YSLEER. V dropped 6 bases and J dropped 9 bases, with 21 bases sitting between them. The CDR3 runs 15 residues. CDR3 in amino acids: CASSRGVGMVSEQFF. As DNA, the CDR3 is TGCGCCAGCAGTCGCGGAGTGGGTATGGTCAGTGAGCAGTTCTTC.

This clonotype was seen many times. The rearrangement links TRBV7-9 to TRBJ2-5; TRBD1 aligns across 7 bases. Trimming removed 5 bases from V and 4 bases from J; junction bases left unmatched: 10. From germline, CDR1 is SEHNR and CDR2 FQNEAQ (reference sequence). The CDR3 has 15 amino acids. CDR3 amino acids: CASSLPDRSIETQYF. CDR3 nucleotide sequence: TGTGCCAGCAGCCTACCGGACAGGTCGATAGAGACCCAGTACTTC.

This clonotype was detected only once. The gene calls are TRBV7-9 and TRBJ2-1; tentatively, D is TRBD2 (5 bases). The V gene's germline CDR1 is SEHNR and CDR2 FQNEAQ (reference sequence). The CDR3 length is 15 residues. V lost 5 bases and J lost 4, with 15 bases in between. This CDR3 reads CASSLAKRGYNEQFF. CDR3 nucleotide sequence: TGTGCCAGCAGCCTCGCAAAACGCGGGTACAATGAGCAGTTCTTC.

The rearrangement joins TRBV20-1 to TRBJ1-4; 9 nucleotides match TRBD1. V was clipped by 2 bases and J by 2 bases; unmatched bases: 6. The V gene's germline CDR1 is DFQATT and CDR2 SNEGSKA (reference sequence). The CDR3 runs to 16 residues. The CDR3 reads CSARTGTGTTNEKLFF. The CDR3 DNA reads TGCAGTGCTAGAACCGGGACAGGGACTACTAATGAAAAACTGTTTTTT.

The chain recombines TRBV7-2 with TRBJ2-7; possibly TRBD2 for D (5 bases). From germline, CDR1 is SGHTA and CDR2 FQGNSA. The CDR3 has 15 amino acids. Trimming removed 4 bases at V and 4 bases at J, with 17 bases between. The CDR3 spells CASSSRTSGGYEQYF. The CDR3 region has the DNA TGTGCCAGCAGCTCGAGGACTTCTGGAGGTTACGAGCAGTACTTC.

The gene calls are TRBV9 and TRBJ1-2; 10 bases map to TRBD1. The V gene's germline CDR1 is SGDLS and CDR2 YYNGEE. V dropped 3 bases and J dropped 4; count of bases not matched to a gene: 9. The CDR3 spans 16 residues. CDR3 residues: CASSATSGQGFYGYTF. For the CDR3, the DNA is TGTGCCAGCAGCGCCACGTCGGGACAGGGGTTCTATGGCTACACCTTC.

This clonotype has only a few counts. The CDR3 DNA reads TGTGCCAGCAGCCCGGGGGGACAGGGAGGGTTCCCCTACGAGCAGTACTTC. This gives the protein CASSPGGQGGFPYEQYF. This sequence joins TRBV7-9 and TRBJ2-7; 9 bases map to TRBD1. J lost 2 bases, V lost 5 bases, and 13 bases had no gene match. Germline V CDR1 and CDR2: SEHNR, FQNEAQ (reference sequence). The CDR3 covers 17 residues.

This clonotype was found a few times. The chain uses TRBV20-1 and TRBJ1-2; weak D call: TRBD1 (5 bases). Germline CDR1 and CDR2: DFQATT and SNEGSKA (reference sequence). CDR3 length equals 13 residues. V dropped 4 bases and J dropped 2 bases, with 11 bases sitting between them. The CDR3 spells CSATGTANYGYTF. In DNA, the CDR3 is TGCAGTGCTACCGGGACGGCGAACTATGGCTACACCTTC.